The 16 T cell receptor beta chains in this list originate from one sample, sequenced in a study of shared T cell receptors in the human thymus. The assay was immunoSEQ multiplex PCR, and TCRdb's table has in-frame clones only and misses some. The sample records about 540,000 clones, around 82% being singletons. The same data also went into a second study, on human thymus T cells.

Sequencing was carried out using thymocytes. Receptor source: a boy younger than two with a congenital heart defect.

The chain carries TRBV18 and TRBJ1-4; TRBD1 matches at 8 bases. V lost 5 bases, J lost 8 bases, and 7 bases stayed unmatched. The germline gives CDR1 KGHSH, CDR2 LQKENI. The CDR3 contains 14 residues. The CDR3 DNA sequence: TGTGCCAGCTCAACCAGGGGGCAAGGCGAAAAACTGTTTTTT. Translation: CASSTRGQGEKLFF.

V is TRBV28 and J is TRBJ2-7; possible D gene TRBD2, 6 bases. The germline V gene has CDR1 MDHEN and CDR2 SYDVKM. The CDR3 covers 13 residues. V dropped 8 bases and J dropped 5 bases, with 16 bases sitting between them. In DNA form, the CDR3 reads TGTGCCAGCTTCTTTCGGGAGAGCCACGAGCAGTACTTC. This translates into CASFFRESHEQYF.

This clone occurred a few times. The rearrangement uses TRBV5-1 and TRBJ2-3; possible D gene TRBD2, 5 bases. The germline V and J ends were trimmed by 0 bases and 2 bases, with 7 bases remaining between them. Germline V gene lookup returns CDR1 SGHRS and CDR2 YFSETQ. The CDR3 extends over 14 amino acids. Here the CDR3 reads CASSLDSVTDTQYF. CDR3 in DNA: TGCGCCAGCAGCTTGGATAGCGTCACAGATACGCAGTATTTT.

This sequence joins TRBV19 and TRBJ1-5, with 7 bases aligning to TRBD1. With V trimmed by 5 bases and J by 4 bases, 8 bases remained unmatched. Germline values: CDR1 LNHDA, CDR2 SQIVND (reference sequence). This CDR3 contains 15 residues. The CDR3 DNA sequence: TGTGCCAGTAGTCCTCAGACAGGGTTTAATCAGCCCCAGCATTTT. Amino acid sequence: CASSPQTGFNQPQHF. Variable domain in full (rest from reference TRBV19 and TRBJ1-5): DGGITQSPKYLFRKEGQNVTLSCEQNLNHDAMYWYRQDPGQGLRLIYYSQIVNDFQKGDIAEGYSVSREKKESFPLTVTSAQKNPTAFYLCASSPQTGFNQPQHFGDGTRLSIL.

In this sample, this clone turned up a few times. The chain couples TRBV5-1 to TRBJ2-1; 7 bases line up with TRBD2. Germline CDR1 reads SGHRS; CDR2 reads YFSETQ. This CDR3 has 17 residues. With 4 bases clipped from V and 8 bases from J, the junction kept 18 bases outside the gene matches. Here the CDR3 reads CASSDFQVREGLDEQFF. Written as DNA, the CDR3 is TGCGCCAGCAGCGACTTTCAAGTTAGGGAGGGCCTCGATGAGCAGTTCTTC.

This clone came up a few times. The V call is TRBV6-1, the J call TRBJ2-1, with D possibly matching TRBD1 (6 bases). The V gene's germline CDR1 is MNHNS and CDR2 SASEGT. V lost 2 bases and J lost 2, with 13 bases in between. This CDR3 has 16 residues. Written as DNA, the CDR3 is TGTGCCAGCAGTGAATTGACAGGTCCTACCTACAATGAGCAGTTCTTC. Amino acid sequence: CASSELTGPTYNEQFF.

This clone showed up just a few times. The chain recombines TRBV5-6 with TRBJ2-7, with D perhaps matching TRBD1 (6 bases). V was pared by 4 bases and J by 5 bases, with 13 bases between. CDR1 SGHDT and CDR2 YYEEEE come from the germline V gene. The CDR3 covers 13 residues. Written as DNA, the CDR3 is TGTGCCAGCAGCACGTCAGAGGGGGACGAGCAGTACTTC. Translated, it gives CASSTSEGDEQYF.

V and J are TRBV7-2 and TRBJ1-5; D gene ambiguous. Trimming took 3 bases from V and 1 from J, leaving 7 bases between them. CDR1 and CDR2 from the germline V gene are SGHTA and FQGNSA. This CDR3 is built from 14 residues. The CDR3 nucleotides read TGTGCCAGCAGCTTCCTCGGGAGCAATCAGCCCCAGCATTTT. This encodes CASSFLGSNQPQHF.

This clone was counted between two and nine times. The V gene is TRBV7-2, the J gene TRBJ2-5, with TRBD2 matching 8 bases. Germline CDR1 and CDR2: SGHTA and FQGNSA. This CDR3 has 16 residues. Trimming removed 1 base from V and 5 bases from J; junction bases left unmatched: 9. The DNA of the CDR3 is TGTGCCAGCAGCTTAGTCCCGGGAGGGCCGTTTGAGACCCAGTACTTC. Translating it yields CASSLVPGGPFETQYF.

A few counts support this clone. The chain couples TRBV30 to TRBJ2-1; possibly TRBD2 for D (5 bases). Germline loops: CDR1 GTSNPN, CDR2 SVGIG (reference sequence). CDR3 length: 15 residues. The DNA of the CDR3 is TGTGCAATTAACGGGGAGCTGTTGATTACGGATGAGCAGTTCTTC. As protein: CAINGELLITDEQFF.

This chain's CDR3 is CASMVRGRHETQYF. The CDR3 nucleotides read TGTGCCAGCATGGTTAGGGGGCGCCATGAGACCCAGTACTTC. The chain recombines TRBV27 with TRBJ2-5, with 7 bases fitting TRBD1. Germline trimming cut 7 bases from V and 5 bases from J; bases unmatched to any gene: 10. Looked up from germline, CDR1 is MNHEY and CDR2 is SMNVEV (reference sequence). The CDR3 sequence is 14 residues long.

This chain links TRBV7-9 with TRBJ2-7, with TRBD2 matching over 7 bases. Germline V gene lookup returns CDR1 SEHNR and CDR2 FQNEAQ (reference sequence). This CDR3 is 16 amino acids long. The V gene end was trimmed by 2 bases and the J gene end by 1 base; junction bases not matched to a gene: 8. Here the CDR3 reads CASSLRGAGPSYEQYF. CDR3 DNA: TGTGCCAGCAGCTTACGGGGAGCGGGACCGTCCTACGAGCAGTACTTC.

The CDR3 DNA reads as TGCAGCGCATTAGGGACAGGGGGCGGTGGCTATGGCTACACCTTC. Its translation is CSALGTGGGGYGYTF. This chain connects TRBV29-1 to TRBJ1-2, with 12 positions matching TRBD1. Germline V lookup: CDR1 SQVTM, CDR2 ANQGSEA. V gave up 7 bases and J gave up 4 bases; unmatched junction bases: 10. The CDR3 is 15 residues long.

This chain connects TRBV6-1 to TRBJ2-7, with 11 positions matching TRBD1. This CDR3 region has 15 residues. CDR1 and CDR2 from the germline V gene are MNHNS and SASEGT. The trim removed 6 bases at V and 2 bases at J, leaving 6 bases unmatched. This CDR3 is CASSAGTGGTYEQYF. CDR3 DNA: TGTGCCAGCAGCGCCGGGACAGGGGGGACCTACGAGCAGTACTTC.

The V and J genes are TRBV15 and TRBJ1-2; no clear D. Germline V CDR1 and CDR2: LNHNV, YYDKDF (reference sequence). Trimming left V 5 bases short and J 4 bases short, with 11 bases between. The CDR3 is 13 residues long. The CDR3 DNA sequence: TGTGCCACCAGCCCAGCTGGGCGCTATGGCTACACCTTC. It translates to CATSPAGRYGYTF.

The DNA for the CDR3 is TGTGCCAGCAGCTTAGATCAGCCTAGCGTGGGATACGAGCAGTACTTC. This sequence encodes CASSLDQPSVGYEQYF. The chain joins TRBV11-2 to TRBJ2-7, with D perhaps TRBD2 (6 bases). The CDR3 extends over 16 amino acids. V was shortened by 0 bases and J by 4 bases, with 16 bases between the two germline ends. Germline V gives CDR1 SGHAT, CDR2 FQNNGV.